Listed below are T cell receptor beta chains from one sample, sequenced in a study of blood T cell repertoires in COVID-19. TCRdb keeps only in-frame clones here, not all; method: immunoSEQ multiplex PCR. Among some 290,000 clones, 85% to 90% were seen once, and the ten largest hold 11%. Material: peripheral blood. These receptors came from a woman in her thirties with COVID-19, enrolled during active disease. Each CDR3 is given with its conserved first and last residue. A D gene is named only where the DNA matches it firmly. The listing skips clone size in some rows; elsewhere it reads once, few, many or a size class.

TRBV6-1	TRBD1	few	TRBJ2-4	CASSDGTGGAGHIQYF	TGTGCCAGCAGTGACGGGACAGGGGGCGCCGGCCACATTCAGTACTTC
TRBV7-2	.	.	TRBJ2-2	CASSLGRGIAGSGELFF	TGTGCCAGCAGCTTGGGACGGGGGATCGCGGGTTCCGGGGAGCTGTTTTTT
TRBV11-2	TRBD1	.	TRBJ1-6	CASSLVNRGKRSPLHF	TGTGCCAGCAGCTTAGTGAACAGGGGAAAAAGGTCACCCCTCCACTTT
TRBV6-1	.	.	TRBJ1-6	CASSEAWATNSPLHF	TGTGCCAGCAGTGAAGCGTGGGCGACCAATTCACCCCTCCACTTT
TRBV6-5	.	.	TRBJ2-6	CASSPQGANVLTF	TGTGCCAGCAGTCCGCAGGGAGCCAACGTCCTGACTTTC
TRBV5-1	.	.	TRBJ1-2	CASSLVQGLDYGYTF	TGCGCCAGCAGCTTAGTTCAGGGGCTGGACTATGGCTACACCTTC
TRBV6-5	.	.	TRBJ2-5	CASVRIYQETQYF	TGTGCCAGCGTGCGAATCTATCAAGAGACCCAGTACTTC
TRBV5-5	.	.	TRBJ2-3	CASSLGGGRPDTQYF	TGTGCCAGCAGCTTGGGTGGGGGCCGGCCAGATACGCAGTATTTT
TRBV3-1/TRBV3-2	TRBD1	.	TRBJ1-1	CASSQAGTGNTEAFF	TGTGCCAGCAGCCAGGCGGGGACAGGGAACACTGAAGCTTTCTTT
TRBV24-1	TRBD1	once	TRBJ2-2	CATSDPGTGGEGELFF	TGTGCCACCAGTGACCCTGGGACAGGGGGTGAGGGGGAGCTGTTTTTT
TRBV4-2	TRBD2	.	TRBJ2-2	CASSRTLAGGPNTGELFF	TGTGCCAGCAGCCGTACTCTCGCGGGGGGGCCTAACACCGGGGAGCTGTTTTTT
TRBV7-9	TRBD1	.	TRBJ2-1	CASSPNPGQGSYNEQFF	TGTGCCAGCAGCCCAAATCCGGGACAGGGTTCCTACAATGAGCAGTTCTTC
TRBV4-2	TRBD2	once	TRBJ2-1	CASSQDQRGGVLFF	TGTGCCAGCAGCCAAGACCAGCGCGGGGGGGTTCTGTTCTTC